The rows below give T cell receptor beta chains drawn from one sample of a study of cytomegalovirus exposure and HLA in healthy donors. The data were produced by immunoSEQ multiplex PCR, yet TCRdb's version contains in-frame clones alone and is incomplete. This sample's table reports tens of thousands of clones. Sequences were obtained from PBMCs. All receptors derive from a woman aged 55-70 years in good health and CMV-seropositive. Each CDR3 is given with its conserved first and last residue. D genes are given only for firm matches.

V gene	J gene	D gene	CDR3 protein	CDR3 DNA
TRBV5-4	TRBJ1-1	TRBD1	CASHRSDRVSTEAFF	TGTGCCAGCCACCGAAGCGACAGGGTAAGCACTGAAGCTTTCTTT
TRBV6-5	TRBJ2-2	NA	CASSLLNRELFF	TGTGCCAGCAGTCTACTTAATAGGGAGCTGTTTTTT
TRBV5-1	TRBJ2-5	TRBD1	CASSPTGTGQETQYF	TGCGCCAGCAGCCCCACCGGGACAGGGCAAGAGACCCAGTACTTC
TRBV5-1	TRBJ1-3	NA	CASSLAGGGTGNTIYF	TGCGCCAGCAGCTTGGCCGGGGGAGGCACTGGAAACACCATATATTTT
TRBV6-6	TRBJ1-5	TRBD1	CASRLDRVGNQPQHF	TGTGCCAGCAGACTTGACAGGGTGGGCAATCAGCCCCAGCATTTT
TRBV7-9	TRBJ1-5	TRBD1	CASSLAGTGNQPQHF	TGTGCCAGCAGCTTAGCCGGGACAGGCAATCAGCCCCAGCATTTT
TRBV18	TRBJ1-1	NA	CASSPLSVRVATEAFF	TGTGCCAGCTCACCATTATCTGTCAGGGTCGCGACTGAAGCTTTCTTT
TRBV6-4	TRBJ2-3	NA	CASSDSNSQDTQYF	TGTGCCAGCAGTGACTCAAACAGTCAAGATACGCAGTATTTT
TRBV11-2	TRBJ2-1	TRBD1	CASSLVASARGQGSEQFF	TGTGCCAGCAGCTTAGTGGCTTCCGCCAGGGGGCAGGGGAGTGAGCAGTTCTTC
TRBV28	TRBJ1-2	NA	CASSTRAGELTF	TGTGCCAGCAGTACTCGGGCAGGGGAGCTAACCTTC
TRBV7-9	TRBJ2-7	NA	CASSPNFGGARSAYEQYF	TGTGCCAGCAGCCCAAATTTTGGAGGCGCCCGGAGCGCCTACGAGCAGTACTTC
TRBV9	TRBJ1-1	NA	CASSPFPTGWNTEAFF	TGTGCCAGCAGCCCATTCCCCACAGGGTGGAACACTGAAGCTTTCTTT
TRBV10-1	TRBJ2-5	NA	CASGLAGPRETQYF	TGCGCCAGCGGATTGGCGGGACCAAGAGAAACCCAGTACTTC
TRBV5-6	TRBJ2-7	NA	CASSLAGGLEQYF	TGTGCCAGCAGCTTGGCCGGGGGGCTCGAGCAGTACTTC
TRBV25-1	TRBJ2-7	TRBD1	CASSEGGGTGYYEQYF	TGTGCCAGCAGTGAAGGGGGCGGGACAGGGTACTACGAGCAGTACTTC
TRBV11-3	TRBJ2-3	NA	CASSLDPSPLSSTDTQYF	TGTGCCAGCAGCTTAGATCCGTCGCCACTTTCTAGCACAGATACGCAGTATTTT
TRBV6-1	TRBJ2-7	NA	CASSESWRAGKLLSSYEQYF	TGTGCCAGCAGTGAATCCTGGCGGGCGGGGAAGCTTCTCAGCTCCTACGAGCAGTACTTC
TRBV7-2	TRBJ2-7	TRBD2	CASSLENVAGGPEYF	TGTGCCAGCAGCTTAGAGAACGTAGCGGGGGGGCCGGAGTACTTC
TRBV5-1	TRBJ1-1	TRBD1	CASGGTGVGNTEAFF	TGCGCCAGCGGGGGGACAGGGGTTGGGAACACTGAAGCTTTCTTT
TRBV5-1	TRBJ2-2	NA	CASSLGQFTTNTGELFF	TGCGCCAGCAGCTTGGGACAGTTTACTACGAACACCGGGGAGCTGTTTTTT
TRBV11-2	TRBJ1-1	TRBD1	CASSLNGQGGTEAFF	TGTGCCAGCAGCTTGAACGGACAGGGTGGGACTGAAGCTTTCTTT
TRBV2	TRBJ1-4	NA	CASSELRVNEKLFF	TGTGCCAGCAGTGAACTCAGGGTTAATGAAAAACTGTTTTTT
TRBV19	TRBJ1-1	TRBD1	CASSIGETGTGSFF	TGTGCCAGTAGTATAGGCGAGACAGGGACGGGATCTTTCTTT
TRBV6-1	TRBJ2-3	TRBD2	CASSDRTSGGVTDTQYF	TGTGCCAGCAGTGACAGGACTAGCGGGGGGGTAACAGATACGCAGTATTTT
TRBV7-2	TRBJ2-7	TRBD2	CASSPVLAGGREQYF	TGTGCCAGCAGCCCCGTACTAGCGGGGGGGCGCGAGCAGTACTTC
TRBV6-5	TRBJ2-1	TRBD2	CASSNPSGGGNEQFF	TGTGCCAGCAGCAACCCTAGCGGGGGGGGCAATGAGCAGTTCTTC
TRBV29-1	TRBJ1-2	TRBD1	CSVEERTGGNYGYTF	TGCAGCGTTGAAGAAAGGACAGGGGGAAACTATGGCTACACCTTC
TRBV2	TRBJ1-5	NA	CASTSDLSNQPQHF	TGTGCCAGCACGAGCGACCTCAGCAATCAGCCCCAGCATTTT
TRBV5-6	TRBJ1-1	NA	CASSHGDVGAFF	TGTGCCAGCAGCCACGGGGATGTGGGAGCTTTCTTT
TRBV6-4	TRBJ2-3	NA	CASSDSGQGMGDTQYF	TGTGCCAGCAGTGACTCTGGGCAGGGGATGGGAGATACGCAGTATTTT
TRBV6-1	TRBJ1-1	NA	CASSEDVGRSTEAFF	TGTGCCAGCAGTGAAGACGTGGGGAGGTCCACTGAAGCTTTCTTT
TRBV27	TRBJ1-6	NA	CASSYKGLDYNSPLHF	TGTGCCAGCAGTTACAAGGGGCTGGATTATAATTCACCCCTCCACTTT
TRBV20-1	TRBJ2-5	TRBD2	CSAKGGETQYF	TGCAGTGCTAAGGGAGGGGAGACCCAGTACTTC
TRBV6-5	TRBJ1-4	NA	CASSYGGAGGEKLFF	TGTGCCAGCAGTTACGGCGGGGCGGGTGGTGAAAAACTGTTTTTT
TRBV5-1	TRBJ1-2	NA	CASSLARQNYGYTF	TGCGCCAGCAGCTTGGCCAGACAGAACTATGGCTACACCTTC
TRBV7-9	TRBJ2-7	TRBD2	CASSLASGSSYEQYF	TGTGCCAGCAGCTTGGCTAGCGGGAGCTCCTACGAGCAGTACTTC